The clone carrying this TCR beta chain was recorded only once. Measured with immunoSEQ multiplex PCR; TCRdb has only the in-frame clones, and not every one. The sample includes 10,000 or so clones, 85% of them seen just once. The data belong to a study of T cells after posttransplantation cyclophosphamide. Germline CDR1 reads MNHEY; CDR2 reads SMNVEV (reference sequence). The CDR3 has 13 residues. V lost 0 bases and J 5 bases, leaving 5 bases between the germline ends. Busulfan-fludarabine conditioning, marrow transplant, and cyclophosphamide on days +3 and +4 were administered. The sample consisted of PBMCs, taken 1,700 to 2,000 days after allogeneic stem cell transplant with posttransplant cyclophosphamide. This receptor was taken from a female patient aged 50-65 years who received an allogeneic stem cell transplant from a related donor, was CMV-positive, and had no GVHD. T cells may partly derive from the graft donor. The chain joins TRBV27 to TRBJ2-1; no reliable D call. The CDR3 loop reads CASSLSPDNEQFF. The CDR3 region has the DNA TGTGCCAGCAGTTTATCACCGGACAATGAGCAGTTCTTC.